This T cell receptor (beta chain) was sequenced for a study of siplizumab effects on memory and regulatory T cells. Broader study findings: Roughly 75-96% of proliferating CD4+ or CD8+ clones lacked an assignable naive or memory phenotype. Proliferating siplizumab-culture Treg suppressive function went unconfirmed.

The CDR3 loop spans 12 amino acids. From germline, CDR1 is SGHAT and CDR2 FQDESV (reference sequence). Trimming removed 6 bases from V and 12 bases from J, with 17 bases in between. This clone was recorded only once. Its antigen is not identified. Assay used: immunoSEQ multiplex PCR; TCRdb lists only in-frame clones, some missing. The repertoire holds about 97,000 clones, with about 90% as singletons. The rearrangement uses TRBV11-1 and TRBJ1-1; TRBD1 is a possible D gene (5 bases). The sequenced sample consisted of non-Treg CD4+ T cells sorted from blood. The clonotype was recovered from a human donor in good health. DNA of the CDR3: TGTGCCAGCAGGCCCGCGGAGGGGAAAACTTTCTTT. Amino acids: CASRPAEGKTFF.